This TCR beta chain was found in a study of shared clonotypes between healthy human individuals. Study-level findings and limits: Larger richness was generally estimated for naive than memory subsets.

In regard to this clone: The antigen remains undetermined.

Splitting of each subset's genomic DNA was done evenly across several immunoSEQ plates. Libraries were prepared by immunoSEQ multiplex PCR; TCRdb keeps only in-frame clonotypes and omits some of them. The sample has hundreds of thousands of clones; just over 95% are singletons. CDR1 is SGHVS and CDR2 is FNYEAQ in the germline V gene. The CDR3 spans 16 residues. Trimming stripped 1 base from V and 0 bases from J, with 10 bases between. This chain uses TRBV7-6 with TRBJ2-1; possible D gene TRBD1, 6 bases. Sample: memory CD8+ T cells sorted from blood. The subset is: CD45RO+ cells pooled with CCR7-negative TemRA cells. This TCR came from a man between 25 and 39 years old in good health. In nucleotides, the CDR3 is TGTGCCAGCAGCTTAGGGACAGTGAGCTCCTACAATGAGCAGTTCTTC. Translation: CASSLGTVSSYNEQFF.